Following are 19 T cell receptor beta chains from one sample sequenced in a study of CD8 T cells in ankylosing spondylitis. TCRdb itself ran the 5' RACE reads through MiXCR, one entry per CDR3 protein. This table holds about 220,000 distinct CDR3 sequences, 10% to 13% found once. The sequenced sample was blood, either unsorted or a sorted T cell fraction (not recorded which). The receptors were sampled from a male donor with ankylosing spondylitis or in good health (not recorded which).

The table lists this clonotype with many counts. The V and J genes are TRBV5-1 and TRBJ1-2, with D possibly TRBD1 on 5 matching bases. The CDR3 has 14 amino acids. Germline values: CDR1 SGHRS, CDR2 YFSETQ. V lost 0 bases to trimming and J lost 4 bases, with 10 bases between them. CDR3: CASSLGGLFYGYTF. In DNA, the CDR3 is TGCGCCAGCAGCTTGGGGGGCCTGTTCTATGGCTACACCTTC.

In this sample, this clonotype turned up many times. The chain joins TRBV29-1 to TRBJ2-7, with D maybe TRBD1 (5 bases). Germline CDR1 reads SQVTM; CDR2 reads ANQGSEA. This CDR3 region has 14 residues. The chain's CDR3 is CSTARQYRSYEQYF. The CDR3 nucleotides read TGCAGTACCGCCAGACAGTACCGATCCTACGAGCAGTACTTC.

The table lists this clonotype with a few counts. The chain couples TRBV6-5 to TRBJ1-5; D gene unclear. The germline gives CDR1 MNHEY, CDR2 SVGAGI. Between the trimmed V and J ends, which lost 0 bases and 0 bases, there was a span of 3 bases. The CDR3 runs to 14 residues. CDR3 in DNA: TGTGCCAGCAGTTACTCGACTAGCAATCAGCCCCAGCATTTT. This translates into CASSYSTSNQPQHF.

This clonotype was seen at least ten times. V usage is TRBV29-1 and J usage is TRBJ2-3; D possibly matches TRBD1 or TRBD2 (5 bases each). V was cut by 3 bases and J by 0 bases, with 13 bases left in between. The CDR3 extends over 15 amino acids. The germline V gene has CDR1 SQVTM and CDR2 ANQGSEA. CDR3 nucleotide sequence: TGCAGCGTTGACCCTACTGGGGGTAGCACAGATACGCAGTATTTT. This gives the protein CSVDPTGGSTDTQYF.

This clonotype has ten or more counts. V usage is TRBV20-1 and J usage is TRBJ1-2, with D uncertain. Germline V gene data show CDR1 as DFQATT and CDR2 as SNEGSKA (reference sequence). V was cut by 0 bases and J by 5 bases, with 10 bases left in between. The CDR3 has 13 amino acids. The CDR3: CSAREARKYGYTF. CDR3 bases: TGCAGTGCTAGAGAGGCCCGGAAGTATGGCTACACCTTC.

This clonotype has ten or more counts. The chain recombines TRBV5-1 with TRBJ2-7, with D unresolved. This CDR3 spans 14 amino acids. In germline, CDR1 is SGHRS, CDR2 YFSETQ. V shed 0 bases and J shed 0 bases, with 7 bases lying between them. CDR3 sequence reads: CASSLEAHSYEQYF. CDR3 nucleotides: TGCGCCAGCAGCTTGGAGGCGCACTCCTACGAGCAGTACTTC.

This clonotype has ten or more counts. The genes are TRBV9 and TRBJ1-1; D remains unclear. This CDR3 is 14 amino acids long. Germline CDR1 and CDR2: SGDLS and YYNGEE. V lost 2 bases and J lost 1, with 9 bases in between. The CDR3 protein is CASSVRVANTEAFF. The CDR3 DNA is TGTGCCAGCAGCGTTAGGGTCGCGAACACTGAAGCTTTCTTT. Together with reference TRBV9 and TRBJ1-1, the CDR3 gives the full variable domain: DSGVTQTPKHLITATGQRVTLRCSPRSGDLSVYWYQQSLDQGLQFLIQYYNGEERAKGNILERFSAQQFPDLHSELNLSSLELGDSALYFCASSVRVANTEAFFGQGTRLTVV.

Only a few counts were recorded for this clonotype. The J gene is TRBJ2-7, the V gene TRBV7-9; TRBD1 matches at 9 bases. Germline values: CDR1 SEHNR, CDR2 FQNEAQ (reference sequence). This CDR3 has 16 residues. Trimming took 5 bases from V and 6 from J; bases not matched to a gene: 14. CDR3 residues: CASSQPRGQGITEQYF. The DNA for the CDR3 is TGTGCCAGCAGCCAACCCCGCGGACAGGGGATTACCGAGCAGTACTTC.

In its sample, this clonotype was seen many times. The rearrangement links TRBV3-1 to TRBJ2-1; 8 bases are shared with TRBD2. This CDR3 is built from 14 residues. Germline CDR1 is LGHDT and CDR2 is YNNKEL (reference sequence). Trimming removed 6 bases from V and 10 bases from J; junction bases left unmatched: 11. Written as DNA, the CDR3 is TGTGCCAGCAGGCAGATCGGGGGGGGCGACGAGCAGTTCTTC. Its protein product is CASRQIGGGDEQFF.

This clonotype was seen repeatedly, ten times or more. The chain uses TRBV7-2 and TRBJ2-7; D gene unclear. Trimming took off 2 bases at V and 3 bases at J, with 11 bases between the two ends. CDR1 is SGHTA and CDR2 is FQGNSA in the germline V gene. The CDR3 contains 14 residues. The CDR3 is CASSLIPEGYEQYF. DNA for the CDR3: TGTGCCAGCAGCTTAATCCCCGAAGGCTACGAGCAGTACTTC.

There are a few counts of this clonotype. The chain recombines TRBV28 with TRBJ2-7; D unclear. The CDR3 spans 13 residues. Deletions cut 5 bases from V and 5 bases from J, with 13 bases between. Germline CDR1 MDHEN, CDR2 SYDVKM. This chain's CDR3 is CASSLKYSHEQYF. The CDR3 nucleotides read TGTGCCAGCAGTCTAAAGTACAGTCACGAGCAGTACTTC. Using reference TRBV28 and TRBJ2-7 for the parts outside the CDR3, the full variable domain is DVKVTQSSRYLVKRTGEKVFLECVQDMDHENMFWYRQDPGLGLRLIYFSYDVKMKEKGDIPEGYSVSREKKERFSLILESASTNQTSMYLCASSLKYSHEQYFGPGTRLTVT.

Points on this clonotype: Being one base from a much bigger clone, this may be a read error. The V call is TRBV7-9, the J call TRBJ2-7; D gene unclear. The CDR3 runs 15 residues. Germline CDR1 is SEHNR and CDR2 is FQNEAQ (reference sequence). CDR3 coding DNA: TGTGCCAGCAGCTTAGCTGGCTCGAGCTCCTACGAGCAGCACTTC. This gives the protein CASSLAGSSSYEQHF.

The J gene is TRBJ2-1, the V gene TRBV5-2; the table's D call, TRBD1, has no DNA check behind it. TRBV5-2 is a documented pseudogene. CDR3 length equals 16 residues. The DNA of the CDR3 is TGTGCCATGGGCCCCCGATGGGGGAGCTCCTACAATGAGCAGTTCTTC. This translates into CAMGPRWGSSYNEQFF.

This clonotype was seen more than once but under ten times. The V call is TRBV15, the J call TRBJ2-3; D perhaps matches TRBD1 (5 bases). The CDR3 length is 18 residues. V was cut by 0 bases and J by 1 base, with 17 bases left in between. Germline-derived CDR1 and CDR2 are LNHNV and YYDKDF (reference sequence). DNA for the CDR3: TGTGCCACCAGCAGAGAGTTAGGGGCCTTAGGGGGCACAGATACGCAGTATTTT. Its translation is CATSRELGALGGTDTQYF.

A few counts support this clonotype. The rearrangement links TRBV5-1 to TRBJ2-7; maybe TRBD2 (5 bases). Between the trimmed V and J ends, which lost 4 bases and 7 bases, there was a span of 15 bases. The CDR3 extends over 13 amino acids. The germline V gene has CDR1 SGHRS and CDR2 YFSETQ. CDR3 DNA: TGCGCCAGCAGCCGCGAGGGTTCTGGGGAGCAGTACTTC. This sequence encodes CASSREGSGEQYF.

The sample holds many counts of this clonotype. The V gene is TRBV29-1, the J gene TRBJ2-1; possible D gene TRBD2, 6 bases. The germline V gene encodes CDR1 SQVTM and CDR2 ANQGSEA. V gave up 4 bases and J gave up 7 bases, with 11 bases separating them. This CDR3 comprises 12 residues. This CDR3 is CSVAGLSNEQFF. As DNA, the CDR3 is TGCAGCGTTGCGGGACTTTCGAATGAGCAGTTCTTC.

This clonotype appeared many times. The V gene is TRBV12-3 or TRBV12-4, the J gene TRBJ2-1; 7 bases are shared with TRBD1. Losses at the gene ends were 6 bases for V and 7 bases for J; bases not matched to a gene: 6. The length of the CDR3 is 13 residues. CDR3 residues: CASSTSRGNEQFF. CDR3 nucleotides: TGTGCCAGCAGCACCTCCAGGGGGAATGAGCAGTTCTTC.

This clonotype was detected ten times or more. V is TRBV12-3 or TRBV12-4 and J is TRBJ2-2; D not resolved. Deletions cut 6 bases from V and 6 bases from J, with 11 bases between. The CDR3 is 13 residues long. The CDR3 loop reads CASSLDKSGELFF. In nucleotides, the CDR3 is TGTGCCAGCAGCCTCGACAAGTCCGGGGAGCTGTTTTTT.

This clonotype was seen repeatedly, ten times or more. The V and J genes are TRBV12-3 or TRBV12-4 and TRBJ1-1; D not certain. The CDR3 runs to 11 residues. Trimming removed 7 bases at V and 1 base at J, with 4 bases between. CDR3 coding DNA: TGTGCCAGCACCCCGAACACTGAAGCTTTCTTT. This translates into CASTPNTEAFF.